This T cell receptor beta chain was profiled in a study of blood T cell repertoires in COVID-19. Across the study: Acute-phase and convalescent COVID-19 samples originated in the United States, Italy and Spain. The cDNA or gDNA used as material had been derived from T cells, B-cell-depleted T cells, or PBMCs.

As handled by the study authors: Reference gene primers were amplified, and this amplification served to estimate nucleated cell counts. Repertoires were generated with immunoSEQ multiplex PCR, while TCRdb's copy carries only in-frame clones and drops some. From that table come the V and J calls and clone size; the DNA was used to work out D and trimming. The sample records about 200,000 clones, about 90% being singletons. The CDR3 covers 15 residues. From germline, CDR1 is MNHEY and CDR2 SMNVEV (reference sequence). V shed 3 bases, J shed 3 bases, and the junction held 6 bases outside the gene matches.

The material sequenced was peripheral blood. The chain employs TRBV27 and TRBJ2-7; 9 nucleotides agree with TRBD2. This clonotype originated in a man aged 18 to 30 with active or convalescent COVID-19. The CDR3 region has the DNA TGTGCCAGCAGTTTTGGTAGCGGGAGTAGCTACGAGCAGTACTTC. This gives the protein CASSFGSGSSYEQYF.